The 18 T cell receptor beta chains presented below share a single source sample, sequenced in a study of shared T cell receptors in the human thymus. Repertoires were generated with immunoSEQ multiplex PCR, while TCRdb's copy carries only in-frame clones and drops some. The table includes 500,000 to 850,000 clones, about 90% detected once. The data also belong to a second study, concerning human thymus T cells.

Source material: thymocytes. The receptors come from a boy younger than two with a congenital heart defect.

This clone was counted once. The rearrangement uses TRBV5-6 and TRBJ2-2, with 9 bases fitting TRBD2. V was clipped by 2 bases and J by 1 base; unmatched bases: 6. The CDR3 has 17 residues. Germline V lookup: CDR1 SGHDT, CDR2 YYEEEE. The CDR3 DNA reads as TGTGCCAGCAGCTTCTTTCGGCGGGAGGGGAACACCGGGGAGCTGTTTTTT. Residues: CASSFFRREGNTGELFF.

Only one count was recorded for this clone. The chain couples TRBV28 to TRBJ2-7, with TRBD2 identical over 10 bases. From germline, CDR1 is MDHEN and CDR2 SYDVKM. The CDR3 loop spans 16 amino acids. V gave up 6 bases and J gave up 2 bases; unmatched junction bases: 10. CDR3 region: CASRPARLAGPYEQYF. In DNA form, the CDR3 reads TGTGCCAGCAGACCAGCCAGACTAGCGGGCCCCTACGAGCAGTACTTC.

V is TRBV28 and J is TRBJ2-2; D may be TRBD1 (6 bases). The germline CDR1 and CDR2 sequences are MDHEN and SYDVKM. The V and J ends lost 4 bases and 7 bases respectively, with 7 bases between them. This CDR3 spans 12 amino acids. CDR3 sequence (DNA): TGTGCCAGCAGTTCCAGGGGCGGGGAGCTGTTTTTT. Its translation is CASSSRGGELFF.

The CDR3 DNA follows: TGTGCCAGCAGGGAGGGCGAGGGCACTGAAGCTTTCTTT. Translating gives CASREGEGTEAFF. The gene calls are TRBV14 and TRBJ1-1; D gene unclear. Trimming cost V 6 bases and J 4 bases, with 12 bases left between them. The germline V gene has CDR1 SGHDN and CDR2 FVKESK. The CDR3 length is 13 residues.

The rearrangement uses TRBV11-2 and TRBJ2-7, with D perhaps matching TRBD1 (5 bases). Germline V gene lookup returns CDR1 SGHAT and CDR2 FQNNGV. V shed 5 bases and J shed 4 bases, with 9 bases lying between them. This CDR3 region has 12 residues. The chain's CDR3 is CASSQTDYEQYF. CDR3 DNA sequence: TGTGCCAGCAGCCAGACAGATTACGAGCAGTACTTC.

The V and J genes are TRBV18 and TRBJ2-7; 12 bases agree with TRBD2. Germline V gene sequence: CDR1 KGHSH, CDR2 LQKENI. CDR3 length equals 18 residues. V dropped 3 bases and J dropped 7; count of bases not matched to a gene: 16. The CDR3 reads CASSPATSGRRPVGEQYF. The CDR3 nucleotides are TGTGCCAGCTCACCGGCCACTAGCGGGAGGCGACCCGTGGGGGAGCAGTACTTC.

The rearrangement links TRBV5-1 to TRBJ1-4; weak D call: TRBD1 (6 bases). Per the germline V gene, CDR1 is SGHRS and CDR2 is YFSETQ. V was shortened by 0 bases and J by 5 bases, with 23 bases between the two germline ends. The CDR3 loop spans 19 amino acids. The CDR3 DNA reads TGCGCCAGCAGCTTGGAACCCTCCTTCCGGGGGGCGCAAAATGAAAAACTGTTTTTT. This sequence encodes CASSLEPSFRGAQNEKLFF. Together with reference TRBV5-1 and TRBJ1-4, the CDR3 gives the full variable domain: KAGVTQTPRYLIKTRGQQVTLSCSPISGHRSVSWYQQTPGQGLQFLFEYFSETQRNKGNFPGRFSGRQFSNSRSEMNVSTLELGDSALYLCASSLEPSFRGAQNEKLFFGSGTQLSVL.

The CDR3: CASRQGTGYNEKLFF. As DNA, the CDR3 is TGTGCCAGCAGACAGGGGACAGGGTATAATGAAAAACTGTTTTTT. J is TRBJ1-4 and V is TRBV28; TRBD1 aligns across 9 bases. V was clipped by 6 bases and J by 4 bases; unmatched bases: 6. The germline V gene has CDR1 MDHEN and CDR2 SYDVKM. The CDR3 contains 15 residues.

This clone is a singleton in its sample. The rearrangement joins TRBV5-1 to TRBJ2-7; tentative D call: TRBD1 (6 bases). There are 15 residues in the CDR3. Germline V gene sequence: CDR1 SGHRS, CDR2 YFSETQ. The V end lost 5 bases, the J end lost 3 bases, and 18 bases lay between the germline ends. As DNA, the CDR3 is TGCGCCAGCAGGGATGGACAGACCGGTGACTACGAGCAGTACTTC. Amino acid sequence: CASRDGQTGDYEQYF.

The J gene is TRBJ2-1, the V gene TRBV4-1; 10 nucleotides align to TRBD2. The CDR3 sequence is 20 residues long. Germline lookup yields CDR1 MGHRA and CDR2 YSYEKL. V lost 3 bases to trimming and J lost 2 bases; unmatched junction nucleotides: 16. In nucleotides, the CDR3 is TGCGCCAGCAGCCAGGTCAAGACTAGCGGGCTCCTCACTCCCTACAATGAGCAGTTCTTC. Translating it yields CASSQVKTSGLLTPYNEQFF.

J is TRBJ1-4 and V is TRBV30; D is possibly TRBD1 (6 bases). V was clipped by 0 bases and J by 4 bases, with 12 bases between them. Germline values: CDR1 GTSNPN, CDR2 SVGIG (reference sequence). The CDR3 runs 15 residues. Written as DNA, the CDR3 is TGTGCCTGGAGTGTCTTGGACAGTAATAATGAAAAACTGTTTTTT. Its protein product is CAWSVLDSNNEKLFF.

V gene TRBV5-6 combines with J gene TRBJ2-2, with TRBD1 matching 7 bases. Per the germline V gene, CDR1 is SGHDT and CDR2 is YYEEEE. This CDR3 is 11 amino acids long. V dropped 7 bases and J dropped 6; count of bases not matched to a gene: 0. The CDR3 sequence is CASQGAGELFF. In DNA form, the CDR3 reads TGTGCCAGCCAGGGGGCCGGGGAGCTGTTTTTT.

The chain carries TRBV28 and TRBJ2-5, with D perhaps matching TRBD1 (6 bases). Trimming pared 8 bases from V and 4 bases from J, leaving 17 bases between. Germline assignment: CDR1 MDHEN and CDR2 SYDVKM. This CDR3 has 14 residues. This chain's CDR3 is CASSLGGPGETQYF. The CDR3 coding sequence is TGTGCCAGCTCCTTAGGGGGACCAGGAGAGACCCAGTACTTC.

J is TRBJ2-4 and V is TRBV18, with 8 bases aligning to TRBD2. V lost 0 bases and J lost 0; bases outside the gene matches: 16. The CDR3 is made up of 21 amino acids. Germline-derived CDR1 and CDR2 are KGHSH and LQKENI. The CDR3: CASSPPHDSAGDELAKNIQYF. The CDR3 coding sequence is TGTGCCAGCTCACCACCCCACGACTCAGCGGGGGACGAACTAGCCAAAAACATTCAGTACTTC.

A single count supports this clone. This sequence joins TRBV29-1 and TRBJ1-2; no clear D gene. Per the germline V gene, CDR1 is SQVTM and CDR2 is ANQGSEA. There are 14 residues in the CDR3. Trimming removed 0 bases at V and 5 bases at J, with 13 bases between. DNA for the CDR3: TGCAGCGTTGAAGATGGGGAGACATATTATGGCTACACCTTC. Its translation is CSVEDGETYYGYTF.

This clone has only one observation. The CDR3 reads CASSPVRQGSHEQYF. Written as DNA, the CDR3 is TGTGCCAGCTCACCTGTAAGGCAGGGGAGTCACGAGCAGTACTTC. The chain links TRBV18 to TRBJ2-7; possible D gene TRBD1, 6 bases. V dropped 3 bases and J dropped 5 bases, with 17 bases sitting between them. The germline V gene has CDR1 KGHSH and CDR2 LQKENI. The CDR3 has 15 residues.

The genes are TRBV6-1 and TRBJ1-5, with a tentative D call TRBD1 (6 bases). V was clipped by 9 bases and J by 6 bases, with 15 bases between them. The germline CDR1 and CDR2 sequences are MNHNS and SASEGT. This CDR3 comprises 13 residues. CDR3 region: CASKSGGPQPQHF. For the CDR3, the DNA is TGTGCCAGTAAATCGGGGGGGCCTCAGCCCCAGCATTTT.

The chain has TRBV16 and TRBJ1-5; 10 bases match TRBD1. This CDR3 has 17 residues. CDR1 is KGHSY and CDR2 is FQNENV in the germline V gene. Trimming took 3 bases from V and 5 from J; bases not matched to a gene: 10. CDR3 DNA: TGTGCCAGCAGCCAGGGCTCCGGGACAGGGGATGATCAGCCCCAGCATTTT. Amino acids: CASSQGSGTGDDQPQHF.